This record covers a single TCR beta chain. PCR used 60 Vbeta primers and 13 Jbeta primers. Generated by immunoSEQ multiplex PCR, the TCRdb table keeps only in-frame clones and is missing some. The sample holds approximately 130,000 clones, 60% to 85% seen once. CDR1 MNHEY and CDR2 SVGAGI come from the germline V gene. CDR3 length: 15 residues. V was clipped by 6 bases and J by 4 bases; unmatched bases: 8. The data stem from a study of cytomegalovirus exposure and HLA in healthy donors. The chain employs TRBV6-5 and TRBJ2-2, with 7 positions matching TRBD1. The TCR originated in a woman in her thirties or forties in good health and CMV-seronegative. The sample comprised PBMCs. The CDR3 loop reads CASSSLQGTTGELFF. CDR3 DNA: TGTGCCAGCAGCTCCCTACAGGGGACCACCGGGGAGCTGTTTTTT.